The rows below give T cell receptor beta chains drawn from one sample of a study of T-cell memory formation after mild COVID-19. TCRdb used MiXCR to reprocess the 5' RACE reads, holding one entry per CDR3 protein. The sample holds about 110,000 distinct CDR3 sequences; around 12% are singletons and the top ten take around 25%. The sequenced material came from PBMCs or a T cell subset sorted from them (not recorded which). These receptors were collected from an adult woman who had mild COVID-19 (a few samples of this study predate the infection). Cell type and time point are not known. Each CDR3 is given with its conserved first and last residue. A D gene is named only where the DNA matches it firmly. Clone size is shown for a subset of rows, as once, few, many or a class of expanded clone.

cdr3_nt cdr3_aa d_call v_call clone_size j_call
TGTGCCAGTCTCAAAGCAGTCGGGGAGCTGTTTTTT CASLKAVGELFF . TRBV7-6 . TRBJ2-2
TGCGCCAGCAGCCAAGACCCTAGCGGAATGGTCGAGCAGTACTTC CASSQDPSGMVEQYF TRBD2 TRBV4-3 . TRBJ2-7
TGTGCCAGCGGCAGGGGGCCCGACGAGCAGTACTTC CASGRGPDEQYF TRBD1 TRBV12-3/TRBV12-4 few TRBJ2-7
TGTGCCAGCAGTGAATCCCAGGGCCCCCAAGAGACCCAGTACTTC CASSESQGPQETQYF . TRBV2 few TRBJ2-5
TGTGCCAGCAGCCCGGGGACAGGGCCCTTCTATGGCTACACCTTC CASSPGTGPFYGYTF TRBD1 TRBV11-2 . TRBJ1-2
TGTGCCAGCAGCGCCCCTGGTGACACTGAAGCTTTCTTT CASSAPGDTEAFF . TRBV9 . TRBJ1-1
TGCGCCAGCAGCTCTGGACTAGCGGGGGCCTTAATCTCCTACGAGCAGTACTTC CASSSGLAGALISYEQYF TRBD2 TRBV5-1 . TRBJ2-7
TGCGCCAGCAGCCCACGTTGGGAGGGCACCGGGGAGCTGTTTTTT CASSPRWEGTGELFF TRBD2 TRBV5-1 few TRBJ2-2
TGTGCCAGCAGCTCAAGAGTGGGGCAAGGTGCCAATGAGCAGTTCTTC CASSSRVGQGANEQFF . TRBV7-6 few TRBJ2-1
TGCGCCAGCAGCCCGATCCCGGGACTAGCGGGAGAAGTCGGGGAGCTGTTTTTT CASSPIPGLAGEVGELFF TRBD2 TRBV4-3 . TRBJ2-2